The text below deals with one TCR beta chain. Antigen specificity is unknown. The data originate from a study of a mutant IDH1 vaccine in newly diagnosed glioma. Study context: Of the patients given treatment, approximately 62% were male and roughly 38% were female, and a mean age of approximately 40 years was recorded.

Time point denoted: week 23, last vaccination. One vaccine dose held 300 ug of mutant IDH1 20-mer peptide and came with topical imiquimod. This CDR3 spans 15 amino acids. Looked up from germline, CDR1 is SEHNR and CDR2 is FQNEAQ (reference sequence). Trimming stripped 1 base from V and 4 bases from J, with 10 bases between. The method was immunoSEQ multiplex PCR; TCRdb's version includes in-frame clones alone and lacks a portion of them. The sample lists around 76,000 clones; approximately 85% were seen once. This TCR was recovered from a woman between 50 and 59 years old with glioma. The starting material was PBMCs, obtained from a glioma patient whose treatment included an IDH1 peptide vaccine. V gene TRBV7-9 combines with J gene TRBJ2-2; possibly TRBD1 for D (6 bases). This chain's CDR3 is CASSLGTGSTGELFF. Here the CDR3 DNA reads TGTGCCAGCAGCTTAGGAACAGGGTCCACCGGGGAGCTGTTTTTT.